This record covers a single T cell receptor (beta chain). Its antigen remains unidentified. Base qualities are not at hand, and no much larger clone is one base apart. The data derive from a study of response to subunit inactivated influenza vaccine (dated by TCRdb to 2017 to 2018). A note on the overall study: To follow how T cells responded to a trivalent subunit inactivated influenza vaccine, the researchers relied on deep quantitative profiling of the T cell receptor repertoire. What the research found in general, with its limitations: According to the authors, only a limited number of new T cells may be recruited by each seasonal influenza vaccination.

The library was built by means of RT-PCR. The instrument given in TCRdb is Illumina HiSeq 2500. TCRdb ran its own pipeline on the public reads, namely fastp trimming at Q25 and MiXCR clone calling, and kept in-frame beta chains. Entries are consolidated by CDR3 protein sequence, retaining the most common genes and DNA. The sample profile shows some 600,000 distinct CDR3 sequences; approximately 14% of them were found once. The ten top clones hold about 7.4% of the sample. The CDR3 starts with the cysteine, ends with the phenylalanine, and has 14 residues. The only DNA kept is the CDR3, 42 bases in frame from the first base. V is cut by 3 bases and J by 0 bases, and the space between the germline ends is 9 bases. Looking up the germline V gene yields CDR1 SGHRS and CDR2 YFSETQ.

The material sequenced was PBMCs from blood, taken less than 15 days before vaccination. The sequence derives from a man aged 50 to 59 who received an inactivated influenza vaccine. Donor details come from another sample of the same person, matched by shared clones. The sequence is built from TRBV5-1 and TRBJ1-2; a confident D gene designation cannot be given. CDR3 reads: CASSSGQTNYGYTF. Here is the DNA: TGCGCCAGCAGCTCTGGGCAGACTAACTATGGCTACACCTTC.